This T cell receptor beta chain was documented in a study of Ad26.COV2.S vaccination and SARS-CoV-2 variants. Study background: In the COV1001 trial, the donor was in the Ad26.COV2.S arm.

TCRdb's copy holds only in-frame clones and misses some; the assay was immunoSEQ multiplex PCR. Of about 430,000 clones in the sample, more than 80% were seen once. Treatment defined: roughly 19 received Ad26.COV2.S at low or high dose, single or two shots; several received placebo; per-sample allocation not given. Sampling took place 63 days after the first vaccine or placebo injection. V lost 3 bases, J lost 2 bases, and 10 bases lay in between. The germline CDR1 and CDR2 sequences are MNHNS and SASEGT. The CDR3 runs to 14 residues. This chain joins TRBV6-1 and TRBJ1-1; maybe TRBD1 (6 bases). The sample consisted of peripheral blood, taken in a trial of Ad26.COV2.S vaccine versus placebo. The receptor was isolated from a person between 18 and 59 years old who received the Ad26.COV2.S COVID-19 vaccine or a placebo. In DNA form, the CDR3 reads TGTGCCAGCAGTGAGATGGGACATAACACTGAAGCTTTCTTT. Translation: CASSEMGHNTEAFF.